A single sample is the source of the 30 T cell receptor beta chains below, sequenced in a study of blood T cell repertoires in COVID-19. Sequenced by immunoSEQ multiplex PCR; TCRdb stores in-frame clones only, minus some. The table shows about 500,000 clones, with roughly 87% occurring only once. Sequencing used PBMCs or T cells enriched from blood (not recorded which). The receptors come from a woman under 30 who had recovered from COVID-19.

V gene TRBV6-5 combines with J gene TRBJ2-3; a weak D match, TRBD2 (5 bases). The CDR3 is 13 residues long. Germline V CDR1 and CDR2: MNHEY, SVGAGI. Trimming pared 7 bases from V and 0 bases from J, leaving 8 bases between. The CDR3 DNA follows: TGTGCCAGCACAGCGGCGAGCACAGATACGCAGTATTTT. Amino acids: CASTAASTDTQYF.

The chain combines TRBV9 with TRBJ1-6; 8 bases line up with TRBD1. This CDR3 has 17 amino acids. From germline, CDR1 is SGDLS and CDR2 YYNGEE. The V segment lost 4 bases and the J segment 8 bases; nucleotides outside the gene matches: 14. The CDR3 spells CASSPWQGASLDSPLHF. CDR3 DNA sequence: TGTGCCAGCAGCCCCTGGCAGGGGGCCTCCTTGGATTCACCCCTCCACTTT.

The chain has TRBV4-1 and TRBJ2-7; weak D call: TRBD1 (5 bases). With 4 bases removed from V and 0 bases from J, the gap between germline ends came to 10 bases. There are 14 residues in the CDR3. The germline V gene encodes CDR1 MGHRA and CDR2 YSYEKL. The CDR3 reads CASSPTVSSYEQYF. The CDR3 DNA is TGCGCCAGCAGCCCGACAGTGAGCTCCTACGAGCAGTACTTC.

This chain joins TRBV30 and TRBJ1-1, with TRBD1 as a possible D gene (5 bases). V lost 0 bases to trimming and J lost 0 bases, with 8 bases between them. CDR3 size: 14 residues. Germline CDR1 and CDR2: GTSNPN and SVGIG (reference sequence). For the CDR3, the DNA is TGTGCCTGGAGTGTTGGACACTTGAACACTGAAGCTTTCTTT. It is translated as CAWSVGHLNTEAFF.

J is TRBJ1-4 and V is TRBV5-1; perhaps TRBD1 as D (6 bases). Germline V gene sequence: CDR1 SGHRS, CDR2 YFSETQ. The CDR3 sequence is 14 residues long. V lost 5 bases and J 5 bases, leaving 13 bases between the germline ends. The CDR3 sequence: CASRSGQNNEKLFF. The CDR3 DNA reads TGCGCCAGCAGGTCAGGACAGAACAATGAAAAACTGTTTTTT.

The table lists this clone with a few counts. This rearrangement joins TRBV24-1 to TRBJ1-2, with a weak D call TRBD1 (6 bases). Germline V gives CDR1 KGHDR, CDR2 SFDVKD. V was cut by 6 bases and J by 2 bases, with 12 bases left in between. The CDR3 spans 14 residues. CDR3 sequence: CATSPPDRNYGYTF. CDR3 in DNA: TGTGCCACCAGTCCGCCGGACAGAAACTATGGCTACACCTTC.

The V call is TRBV5-8, the J call TRBJ1-1; perhaps TRBD1 as D (6 bases). The CDR3 is 13 amino acids. Germline-derived CDR1 and CDR2 are SGHTS and YDEGEE. V was pared by 3 bases and J by 4 bases, with 10 bases between. The CDR3 loop is CASSYRVGTEAFF. The CDR3 DNA reads TGTGCCAGCAGCTACAGGGTCGGCACTGAAGCTTTCTTT.

V and J are TRBV7-2 and TRBJ1-1, with D uncertain. The CDR3 runs 14 residues. Per germline, CDR1 SGHTA and CDR2 FQGNSA. V lost 0 bases to trimming and J lost 5 bases, with 10 bases between them. CDR3 region: CASSLAREGTEAFF. The CDR3 DNA follows: TGTGCCAGCAGCTTAGCTCGGGAGGGTACTGAAGCTTTCTTT.

The count of this clone is one. This chain links TRBV30 with TRBJ1-3; D gene ambiguous. In germline, CDR1 is GTSNPN, CDR2 SVGIG (reference sequence). This CDR3 contains 13 residues. Trimming took 1 base from V and 4 from J, leaving 8 bases between them. The chain's CDR3 is CAWSGLTGNTIYF. The CDR3 nucleotides read TGTGCCTGGAGTGGGCTCACGGGAAACACCATATATTTT.

This sequence joins TRBV12-5 and TRBJ2-3, with TRBD2 matching over 15 bases. The CDR3 runs 16 residues. CDR1 is LGHNT and CDR2 is FRNRAP in the germline V gene. V lost 1 base to trimming and J lost 6 bases; unmatched junction nucleotides: 2. The CDR3 sequence is CASGLGTSGGVDTQYF. The CDR3 DNA sequence: TGTGCTAGTGGTTTGGGGACTAGCGGGGGGGTGGATACGCAGTATTTT.

The gene calls are TRBV19 and TRBJ1-1; D is perhaps TRBD1 (6 bases). Germline lookup yields CDR1 LNHDA and CDR2 SQIVND (reference sequence). There are 14 residues in the CDR3. V dropped 5 bases and J dropped 5 bases, with 15 bases sitting between them. CDR3 protein: CASSLGEGGTEAFF. DNA of the CDR3: TGTGCCAGTAGTCTTGGGGAGGGGGGAACTGAAGCTTTCTTT. The full variable domain, completed using reference TRBV19 and TRBJ1-1, is DGGITQSPKYLFRKEGQNVTLSCEQNLNHDAMYWYRQDPGQGLRLIYYSQIVNDFQKGDIAEGYSVSREKKESFPLTVTSAQKNPTAFYLCASSLGEGGTEAFFGQGTRLTVV.

In its sample, this clone was seen once. The V gene is TRBV7-9, the J gene TRBJ2-1; TRBD2 agrees at 15 bases. With V trimmed by 4 bases and J by 9 bases, 4 bases remained unmatched. The germline gives CDR1 SEHNR, CDR2 FQNEAQ (reference sequence). The CDR3 covers 15 residues. CDR3 loop: CASSWTSGGALEQFF. CDR3 in DNA: TGTGCCAGCAGCTGGACTAGCGGGGGGGCGCTTGAGCAGTTCTTC.

The gene calls are TRBV29-1 and TRBJ1-1; D remains unclear. This CDR3 is 13 amino acids long. V gave up 7 bases and J gave up 3 bases, with 15 bases separating them. Germline assignment: CDR1 SQVTM and CDR2 ANQGSEA. CDR3 residues: CSAATSRDTEAFF. The DNA for the CDR3 is TGCAGCGCCGCTACATCTAGAGACACTGAAGCTTTCTTT.

Only a few counts were recorded for this clone. CDR3 in amino acids: CASSQAPQGVEKLFF. The CDR3 DNA reads TGCGCCAGCAGCCAAGCGCCCCAGGGGGTGGAAAAACTGTTTTTT. The chain recombines TRBV4-1 with TRBJ1-4, with 7 bases fitting TRBD1. The junction had 7 bases not matched to a gene; V was cut back by 1 base and J by 8 bases. The CDR3 loop spans 15 amino acids. CDR1 is MGHRA and CDR2 is YSYEKL in the germline V gene.

The chain is built from TRBV19 and TRBJ2-2; D is undetermined. This CDR3 contains 13 residues. Germline V gene data show CDR1 as LNHDA and CDR2 as SQIVND (reference sequence). V lost 4 bases, J lost 6 bases, and 9 bases lay in between. CDR3: CASSTTGPGELFF. CDR3 coding DNA: TGTGCCAGTAGTACCACGGGTCCCGGGGAGCTGTTTTTT.

This chain uses TRBV2 with TRBJ2-3; 8 nucleotides match TRBD1. The CDR3 has 15 residues. After removal of 5 bases from V and 6 bases from J, the junction contained 10 bases not matched to a gene. The germline CDR1 and CDR2 sequences are SNHLY and FYNNEI. CDR3 nucleotide sequence: TGTGCCAGCAGTTTGGACAGGGATGAGCATGATACGCAGTATTTT. Its translation is CASSLDRDEHDTQYF.

The chain recombines TRBV12-3 or TRBV12-4 with TRBJ1-3, with D hard to call. The germline V and J ends were trimmed by 8 bases and 4 bases, with 9 bases remaining between them. There are 12 residues in the CDR3. CDR3 sequence (DNA): TGTGCCAGCCTCCTATACGGAAACACCATATATTTT. Translated: CASLLYGNTIYF.

The J gene is TRBJ2-1, the V gene TRBV28; no firm D call. The ends were cut back, 3 bases at V and 1 base at J, with 16 bases in the middle. Germline V CDR1 and CDR2: MDHEN, SYDVKM. The CDR3 runs 17 residues. The CDR3 bases are TGTGCCAGCAGTTTCAGCCCAGGTGACGAATCCTACAATGAGCAGTTCTTC. It yields the protein CASSFSPGDESYNEQFF.

V usage is TRBV7-9 and J usage is TRBJ2-5; the match to TRBD2 covers 11 bases. V lost 7 bases to trimming and J lost 14 bases; unmatched junction nucleotides: 9. Germline-derived CDR1 and CDR2 are SEHNR and FQNEAQ (reference sequence). This CDR3 has 12 amino acids. The CDR3 here is CASNSGTSGTYF. DNA for the CDR3: TGTGCCAGCAACTCCGGGACTAGCGGTACTTACTTC.

V gene TRBV6-6 combines with J gene TRBJ1-5; 7 nucleotides match TRBD1. This CDR3 comprises 15 residues. Germline V CDR1 and CDR2: MNHNY, SVGAGI (reference sequence). V gave up 4 bases and J gave up 2 bases; unmatched junction bases: 5. CDR3 nucleotides: TGTGCCAGCAGTTCCCCTGACAGGGGCAATCAGCCCCAGCATTTT. Its protein is CASSSPDRGNQPQHF.

The chain employs TRBV10-3 and TRBJ1-5; 9 bases agree with TRBD1. The CDR3 is 13 residues long. Unmatched junction bases numbered 7, after V lost 10 bases and J lost 6 bases. Looked up from germline, CDR1 is ENHRY and CDR2 is SYGVKD. In nucleotides, the CDR3 is TGTGCCACGACACAGGGGGCAGGTCAGCCCCAGCATTTT. Amino acid sequence: CATTQGAGQPQHF.

The chain employs TRBV15 and TRBJ1-4; D gene ambiguous. The germline V and J ends were trimmed by 11 bases and 4 bases, with 11 bases remaining between them. From germline, CDR1 is LNHNV and CDR2 YYDKDF (reference sequence). The CDR3 is made up of 12 amino acids. The CDR3 spells CALAVDNEKLFF. In DNA form, the CDR3 reads TGTGCCTTGGCGGTAGATAATGAAAAACTGTTTTTT. The whole variable domain, filled in from reference TRBV15 and TRBJ1-4, reads DAMVIQNPRYQVTQFGKPVTLSCSQTLNHNVMYWYQQKSSQAPKLLFHYYDKDFNNEADTPDNFQSRRPNTSFCFLDIRSPGLGDTAMYLCALAVDNEKLFFGSGTQLSVL.

The gene calls are TRBV3-1 (or the pseudogene TRBV3-2) and TRBJ1-6; D is uncertain. The V and J ends lost 1 base and 2 bases respectively, with 6 bases between them. The CDR3 has 15 amino acids. From germline, CDR1 is LGHDT and CDR2 YNNKEL (reference sequence). The CDR3 is CASSQGGPYNSPLHF. The CDR3 DNA reads as TGTGCCAGCAGCCAAGGCGGTCCCTATAATTCACCCCTCCACTTT.

The chain couples TRBV6-1 to TRBJ1-3, with TRBD1 identical over 8 bases. The CDR3 is made up of 15 amino acids. Germline V gene sequence: CDR1 MNHNS, CDR2 SASEGT. The J segment lost 3 bases and the V segment lost 1 base, leaving 2 bases of the junction unmatched. Written as DNA, the CDR3 is TGTGCCAGCAGTGAAGGGGGGACAGGTGGAAACACCATATATTTT. Protein sequence: CASSEGGTGGNTIYF.

The chain is built from TRBV7-8 and TRBJ1-2; TRBD1 might be the D (6 bases). The germline V gene has CDR1 SGHVS and CDR2 FQNEAQ. CDR3 length equals 16 residues. V lost 3 bases and J lost 2, with 16 bases in between. The CDR3 sequence is CASSFRTDPTNYGYTF. DNA of the CDR3: TGTGCCAGCAGCTTCCGGACAGACCCAACGAACTATGGCTACACCTTC.

This chain links TRBV30 with TRBJ1-1; D might be TRBD1 (5 bases). The germline V gene has CDR1 GTSNPN and CDR2 SVGIG (reference sequence). V lost 0 bases to trimming and J lost 0 bases, with 11 bases between them. The CDR3 extends over 15 amino acids. CDR3 nucleotide sequence: TGTGCCTGGAGTGTACGAGACAGACTGAACACTGAAGCTTTCTTT. Protein product: CAWSVRDRLNTEAFF.

This rearrangement joins TRBV28 to TRBJ1-6, with TRBD1 identical over 8 bases. Germline V gene lookup returns CDR1 MDHEN and CDR2 SYDVKM. This CDR3 comprises 15 residues. The J segment lost 13 bases and the V segment lost 6 bases, leaving 14 bases of the junction unmatched. CDR3 nucleotide sequence: TGTGCCAGCAGGCGGTACAGGGGGGAAATAGAGCCCCTCCACTTT. Translated: CASRRYRGEIEPLHF.

This chain links TRBV2 with TRBJ2-7, with 7 bases aligning to TRBD1. Looked up from germline, CDR1 is SNHLY and CDR2 is FYNNEI. With 7 bases clipped from V and 5 bases from J, the junction kept 11 bases outside the gene matches. There are 14 residues in the CDR3. The chain's CDR3 is CASTPTGSPHEQYF. CDR3 DNA sequence: TGTGCCAGCACCCCGACAGGGTCCCCCCACGAGCAGTACTTC.

CDR3 sequence reads: CASRFSSAPYNEQFF. The CDR3 nucleotides are TGTGCCAGCAGGTTCTCTAGCGCCCCCTACAATGAGCAGTTCTTC. This rearrangement joins TRBV5-6 to TRBJ2-1; a weak D match, TRBD2 (6 bases). Trimming took off 5 bases at V and 2 bases at J, with 14 bases between the two ends. Germline CDR1 is SGHDT and CDR2 is YYEEEE. The CDR3 has 15 amino acids.

The chain combines TRBV9 with TRBJ1-2, with TRBD1 matching over 10 bases. V trimming: 4 bases; J trimming: 6 bases; junction bases outside the gene matches: 3. The V gene's germline CDR1 is SGDLS and CDR2 YYNGEE. The CDR3 extends over 13 amino acids. In DNA, the CDR3 is TGTGCCAGCAGCTCCGGACAGGGGGATGGCTACACCTTC. It is translated as CASSSGQGDGYTF.